These 21 T cell receptor beta chains originate from one sample sequenced in a study of a mutant IDH1 vaccine in newly diagnosed glioma. Sequencing used immunoSEQ multiplex PCR; TCRdb keeps in-frame clones, though not all of them. The repertoire holds some 48,000 clones, with under 85% as singletons. Time point given: week 35, safety follow-up. Vaccination used 300 ug of mutant IDH1 20-mer peptide per dose, with topical imiquimod. These receptors have no known antigen. Source: PBMCs, taken from a glioma patient whose treatment included an IDH1 peptide vaccine. The receptors were sampled from a middle-aged man with glioma.

V usage is TRBV19 and J usage is TRBJ2-3, with D possibly matching TRBD1 (5 bases). This CDR3 contains 16 residues. Between the trimmed V and J ends, which lost 6 bases and 2 bases, there was a span of 18 bases. The germline gives CDR1 LNHDA, CDR2 SQIVND (reference sequence). CDR3 amino acids: CASSIRQLKNTDTQYF. The CDR3 bases are TGTGCCAGTAGCATTAGACAGCTAAAAAACACAGATACGCAGTATTTT.

V usage is TRBV4-1 and J usage is TRBJ2-1; 9 nucleotides match TRBD2. V shed 5 bases, J shed 9 bases, and the junction held 11 bases outside the gene matches. Germline values: CDR1 MGHRA, CDR2 YSYEKL. This CDR3 region has 15 residues. For the CDR3, the DNA is TGCGCCAGCAGCTCGTGGGGCGGGGGGGTCGGTGAGCAGTTCTTC. Translating it yields CASSSWGGGVGEQFF.

The rearrangement uses TRBV11-2 and TRBJ2-7; TRBD2 matches 7 bases. This CDR3 has 14 amino acids. The germline V gene has CDR1 SGHAT and CDR2 FQNNGV. Germline trimming cut 5 bases from V and 0 bases from J; bases unmatched to any gene: 4. The CDR3 DNA follows: TGTGCCAGCAGCCCCACTAGCGCCTCCTACGAGCAGTACTTC. It specifies CASSPTSASYEQYF.

This sequence joins TRBV5-1 and TRBJ1-1; tentative D call: TRBD1 (5 bases). CDR1 and CDR2 from the germline V gene are SGHRS and YFSETQ. The CDR3 runs 14 residues. Trimming took off 3 bases at V and 0 bases at J, with 9 bases between the two ends. The CDR3, as DNA: TGCGCCAGCAGCTCGGGGACCTTGAACACTGAAGCTTTCTTT. Amino acid sequence: CASSSGTLNTEAFF. The full variable domain, its missing parts supplied by reference TRBV5-1 and TRBJ1-1, is KAGVTQTPRYLIKTRGQQVTLSCSPISGHRSVSWYQQTPGQGLQFLFEYFSETQRNKGNFPGRFSGRQFSNSRSEMNVSTLELGDSALYLCASSSGTLNTEAFFGQGTRLTVV.

This sequence joins TRBV29-1 and TRBJ2-1; a possible D gene is TRBD2 (5 bases). V dropped 7 bases and J dropped 0 bases, with 22 bases sitting between them. The CDR3 extends over 17 amino acids. The germline CDR1 and CDR2 sequences are SQVTM and ANQGSEA. CDR3 residues: CSAPFQLGGNSYNEQFF. CDR3 in DNA: TGCAGCGCCCCTTTCCAACTAGGAGGAAACTCCTACAATGAGCAGTTCTTC.

The chain couples TRBV6-5 to TRBJ2-1; D remains ambiguous. With 2 bases removed from V and 2 bases from J, the gap between germline ends came to 4 bases. CDR1 and CDR2 (germline): MNHEY, SVGAGI. CDR3 size: 13 residues. This CDR3 is CASSYGTYNEQFF. The CDR3 DNA reads as TGTGCCAGCAGTTACGGGACCTACAATGAGCAGTTCTTC.

This chain connects TRBV6-5 to TRBJ1-2; maybe TRBD1 (5 bases). The V and J ends lost 0 bases and 2 bases respectively, with 7 bases between them. This CDR3 is 14 amino acids long. Looked up from germline, CDR1 is MNHEY and CDR2 is SVGAGI. As DNA, the CDR3 is TGTGCCAGCAGTTACTCGGCAGGGAACTATGGCTACACCTTC. Its translation is CASSYSAGNYGYTF.

The chain uses TRBV6-5 and TRBJ1-1; D unresolved. This CDR3 is 13 amino acids long. V lost 6 bases and J 2 bases, leaving 10 bases between the germline ends. Germline values: CDR1 MNHEY, CDR2 SVGAGI. The CDR3 sequence is CASSSTPNTEAFF. The CDR3, as DNA: TGTGCCAGCAGCTCGACACCCAACACTGAAGCTTTCTTT.

The chain is built from TRBV6-1 and TRBJ1-5, with D possibly matching TRBD1 (5 bases). Between the trimmed V and J ends, which lost 1 base and 5 bases, there was a span of 9 bases. CDR1 and CDR2 (germline): MNHNS, SASEGT. The CDR3 is 14 residues long. The CDR3: CASSEGQGHQPQHF. In nucleotides, the CDR3 is TGTGCCAGCAGTGAAGGGCAGGGTCATCAGCCCCAGCATTTT.

This clone was counted only a few times. The rearrangement uses TRBV2 and TRBJ2-7; D not resolved. V was shortened by 6 bases and J by 1 base, with 10 bases between the two germline ends. CDR1 is SNHLY and CDR2 is FYNNEI in the germline V gene. CDR3 length equals 13 residues. In nucleotides, the CDR3 is TGTGCCAGCAGCGCGGTGCTTTCCTACGAGCAGTACTTC. Its protein is CASSAVLSYEQYF.

This clone was seen just once. The chain combines TRBV10-3 with TRBJ1-6; 7 positions agree with TRBD1. The CDR3 is made up of 15 amino acids. CDR1 ENHRY and CDR2 SYGVKD come from the germline V gene. The junction had 7 bases not matched to a gene; V was cut back by 4 bases and J by 7 bases. The CDR3: CAISVGQGENSPLHF. CDR3 DNA sequence: TGTGCCATCAGTGTCGGGCAGGGGGAAAATTCACCCCTCCACTTT.

CDR3 in DNA: TGTGCCAGCAGCGACCGGGTCGGGCGGCGGAAAACTGAAGCTTTCTTT. It yields the protein CASSDRVGRRKTEAFF. This sequence joins TRBV6-6 and TRBJ1-1; no definite D call. The germline V gene encodes CDR1 MNHNY and CDR2 SVGAGI (reference sequence). V dropped 6 bases and J dropped 5 bases, with 22 bases sitting between them. The length of the CDR3 is 16 residues.

The chain combines TRBV9 with TRBJ1-2, with D unclear. The CDR3 has 12 amino acids. CDR1 is SGDLS and CDR2 is YYNGEE in the germline V gene. Deletions cut 0 bases from V and 1 base from J, with 1 base between. The CDR3 region is CASSVGNYGYTF. DNA of the CDR3: TGTGCCAGCAGCGTAGGTAACTATGGCTACACCTTC.

V is TRBV5-4 and J is TRBJ2-7, with D possibly TRBD1 on 6 matching bases. V dropped 1 base and J dropped 0 bases, with 8 bases sitting between them. The CDR3 runs 14 residues. CDR1 and CDR2 from the germline V gene are SGHNT and YYREEE (reference sequence). The CDR3 DNA reads TGTGCCAGCAGCTTGCGGGACATCTCCTACGAGCAGTACTTC. This codes for CASSLRDISYEQYF.

The genes are TRBV15 and TRBJ1-6; a possible D gene is TRBD1 (5 bases). The CDR3 loop spans 13 amino acids. Germline V lookup: CDR1 LNHNV, CDR2 YYDKDF (reference sequence). V gave up 0 bases and J gave up 14 bases, with 11 bases separating them. This CDR3 reads CATSRDRTSSLHF. The CDR3 region has the DNA TGTGCCACCAGCAGAGATAGGACATCGTCCCTCCACTTT. The whole variable domain, filled in from reference TRBV15 and TRBJ1-6, reads DAMVIQNPRYQVTQFGKPVTLSCSQTLNHNVMYWYQQKSSQAPKLLFHYYDKDFNNEADTPDNFQSRRPNTSFCFLDIRSPGLGDTAMYLCATSRDRTSSLHFGNGTRLTVT.

The chain has TRBV6-6 and TRBJ2-6, with unresolved D. This CDR3 has 15 residues. The germline V gene has CDR1 MNHNY and CDR2 SVGAGI (reference sequence). Trimming pared 2 bases from V and 0 bases from J, leaving 5 bases between. The CDR3 loop is CASSYQVSGANVLTF. The CDR3 DNA reads as TGTGCCAGCAGTTACCAGGTCTCTGGGGCCAACGTCCTGACTTTC.

CDR3 in DNA: TGTGCTAGTGGTTTCGGACAGACCCGTGAAGCTTTCTTT. Its protein is CASGFGQTREAFF. The V and J genes are TRBV12-5 and TRBJ1-1; possibly TRBD1 for D (6 bases). The germline gives CDR1 LGHNT, CDR2 FRNRAP. The CDR3 loop spans 13 amino acids. V was pared by 3 bases and J by 7 bases, with 12 bases between.

This clone was recorded a few times. CDR3: CASSDANGNTEAFF. The DNA of the CDR3 is TGTGCCAGCAGTGACGCAAATGGGAACACTGAAGCTTTCTTT. The rearrangement joins TRBV25-1 to TRBJ1-1; D is uncertain. Trimming stripped 3 bases from V and 1 base from J, with 9 bases between. Germline-derived CDR1 and CDR2 are MGHDK and SYGVNS. CDR3 length: 14 residues.

The V gene is TRBV30, the J gene TRBJ1-4; the D gene is possibly TRBD1 (6 bases). The CDR3 is 13 amino acids. V dropped 3 bases and J dropped 7 bases, with 12 bases sitting between them. Germline CDR1 is GTSNPN and CDR2 is SVGIG (reference sequence). As DNA, the CDR3 is TGTGCCTGGAGGGACAGCCGACGTGAAAAACTGTTTTTT. Protein sequence: CAWRDSRREKLFF.

The V and J genes are TRBV4-1 and TRBJ2-7; TRBD2 might be the D (5 bases). Trimming pared 4 bases from V and 2 bases from J, leaving 15 bases between. The CDR3 runs to 15 residues. Germline V gene data show CDR1 as MGHRA and CDR2 as YSYEKL. The DNA of the CDR3 is TGCGCCAGCAGCCCTGGCAGCGGACGGACCTACGAGCAGTACTTC. Translating gives CASSPGSGRTYEQYF.

The chain carries TRBV7-2 and TRBJ1-3, with D tentatively TRBD1 (6 bases). From germline, CDR1 is SGHTA and CDR2 FQGNSA. Trimming left V 1 base short and J 2 bases short, with 9 bases between. The CDR3 has 15 amino acids. CDR3 coding DNA: TGTGCCAGCAGCTTAGGAGCAGGGGCTGGAAACACCATATATTTT. It encodes CASSLGAGAGNTIYF.